These 9 T cell receptor beta chains were sequenced from one sample in a study of T-cell reconstitution after alpha-beta-depleted transplantation in children. Unique molecular identifiers tagged the TCRbeta library. In TCRdb, the PCR reads were re-called with MiXCR into one record per CDR3 protein. The table lists around 130,000 distinct CDR3 sequences, roughly 10% of them singletons. The sample was PBMCs, mostly from graft donor cells, taken 180 days after TCRalphabeta/CD19-depleted stem cell transplant. These receptors were taken from a girl under three years old who had a stem cell transplant for combined immunodeficiency, so the T cells may come from the graft donor.

The rearrangement uses TRBV20-1 and TRBJ1-5; 9 nucleotides align to TRBD1. The V gene end was trimmed by 1 base and the J gene end by 5 bases; junction bases not matched to a gene: 6. The CDR3 is made up of 15 amino acids. CDR1 DFQATT and CDR2 SNEGSKA come from the germline V gene (reference sequence). CDR3 sequence (DNA): TGCAGTGCTAGAGGGGGACAGGGCGACGATCAGCCCCAGCATTTT. It codes for CSARGGQGDDQPQHF.

This clonotype was seen a few times. The genes are TRBV14 and TRBJ2-5, with 7 bases aligning to TRBD1. V gave up 4 bases and J gave up 5 bases; unmatched junction bases: 7. This CDR3 has 14 residues. CDR1 SGHDN and CDR2 FVKESK come from the germline V gene. The CDR3 is CASSRAGGWETQYF. In DNA, the CDR3 is TGTGCCAGCAGCCGTGCAGGGGGTTGGGAGACCCAGTACTTC.

The genes are TRBV21-1 and TRBJ2-1. TRBV21-1 is listed as a pseudogene. The CDR3 spans 12 residues. The CDR3 protein is CASSPRNNEQFF. CDR3 coding DNA: TGTGCCAGCAGCCCTCGGAACAATGAGCAGTTCTTC.

This clonotype has a handful of counts. The V gene is TRBV20-1, the J gene TRBJ1-5; maybe TRBD1 (6 bases). The CDR3 has 14 residues. V gave up 3 bases and J gave up 7 bases, with 16 bases separating them. Germline assignment: CDR1 DFQATT and CDR2 SNEGSKA (reference sequence). The DNA of the CDR3 is TGCAGTGCTAGTTGGGGGGCGCAGGGCCAGCCCCAGCATTTT. Translated: CSASWGAQGQPQHF.

This clonotype was found a few times. This chain's CDR3 is CASSDRESYEQYF. The CDR3 bases are TGTGCCAGCAGCGACAGGGAGTCCTACGAGCAGTACTTC. The chain uses TRBV7-2 and TRBJ2-7, with 7 bases fitting TRBD1. The CDR3 sequence is 13 residues long. CDR1 SGHTA and CDR2 FQGNSA come from the germline V gene. V dropped 5 bases and J dropped 1; count of bases not matched to a gene: 2. Full variable domain (missing parts from reference TRBV7-2 and TRBJ2-7): GAGVSQSPSNKVTEKGKDVELRCDPISGHTALYWYRQSLGQGLEFLIYFQGNSAPDKSGLPSDRFSAERTGGSVSTLTIQRTQQEDSAVYLCASSDRESYEQYFGPGTRLTVT.

This clonotype was counted ten times or more. The chain carries TRBV29-1 and TRBJ2-7; no clear D. The CDR3 is 13 residues long. Germline V lookup: CDR1 SQVTM, CDR2 ANQGSEA. Trimming took 2 bases from V and 4 from J, leaving 12 bases between them. The DNA of the CDR3 is TGCAGCGTTGAAAAAGGGAACGAATACGAGCAGTACTTC. Protein: CSVEKGNEYEQYF.

This clonotype appeared a few times. The V and J genes are TRBV4-2 and TRBJ1-5; unclear D gene. CDR1 and CDR2 (germline): LGHNA, YNFKEQ. The CDR3 spans 17 residues. V gave up 0 bases and J gave up 3 bases, with 15 bases separating them. CDR3 bases: TGTGCCAGCAGCCAAGAAGGGATCGGTACCCCCAATCAGCCCCAGCATTTT. It translates to CASSQEGIGTPNQPQHF.

Many counts were recorded for this clonotype. The V call is TRBV7-9, the J call TRBJ2-3, with D unresolved. V was cut by 2 bases and J by 1 base, with 16 bases left in between. This CDR3 comprises 17 residues. Per the germline V gene, CDR1 is SEHNR and CDR2 is FQNEAQ (reference sequence). CDR3 loop: CASSLTLDPKGTDTQYF. The CDR3 DNA is TGTGCCAGCAGCTTAACCCTGGACCCTAAGGGCACAGATACGCAGTATTTT.

This clonotype was detected a few times. The chain combines TRBV20-1 with TRBJ1-1; TRBD1 matches 12 bases. Looked up from germline, CDR1 is DFQATT and CDR2 is SNEGSKA (reference sequence). J gave up 5 bases and V 0 bases, and 10 bases lay outside the gene matches. The CDR3 covers 17 residues. The CDR3 bases are TGCAGTGCTAGAGACCCCGGGACAGGGGGCGAGAATACTGAAGCTTTCTTT. As protein: CSARDPGTGGENTEAFF.